The 21 T cell receptor beta chains in this list originate from one sample, sequenced in a study of blood T cell repertoires in COVID-19. Assay: immunoSEQ multiplex PCR; the TCRdb copy retains only in-frame clones and omits some. The sample carries about 250,000 clones, just over 85% recorded once. Sequenced material: PBMCs or T cells enriched from blood (not recorded which). These receptors were collected from a man aged 35-49 years who had recovered from COVID-19.

The rearrangement uses TRBV7-2 and TRBJ1-6, with 7 bases aligning to TRBD1. CDR3 length: 14 amino acids. The V and J ends lost 6 bases and 4 bases, in that order; junction bases with no gene match: 3. Per germline, CDR1 SGHTA and CDR2 FQGNSA. The CDR3 bases are TGTGCCAGCAGACCACAGGGGTATAATTCACCCCTCCACTTT. This gives the protein CASRPQGYNSPLHF.

This clone was seen only a few times. V is TRBV5-1 and J is TRBJ2-1; D may be TRBD2 (6 bases). The V and J ends lost 3 bases and 7 bases respectively, with 14 bases between them. CDR1 SGHRS and CDR2 YFSETQ come from the germline V gene. This CDR3 comprises 14 residues. CDR3 sequence (DNA): TGCGCCAGCAGCTCTATGGGGACTCAGAATGAGCAGTTCTTC. Translation: CASSSMGTQNEQFF.

In this sample, this clone turned up once. The rearrangement joins TRBV27 to TRBJ2-1; weak D call: TRBD1 (6 bases). CDR3 length: 13 residues. Germline V gives CDR1 MNHEY, CDR2 SMNVEV (reference sequence). V was cut by 5 bases and J by 8 bases, with 13 bases left in between. CDR3 amino acids: CASSHQGNHEQFF. The CDR3 region has the DNA TGTGCCAGCAGTCATCAGGGGAACCATGAGCAGTTCTTC.

This clone has a single count. CDR3 in amino acids: CAWRGTGSTDTQYF. In DNA, the CDR3 is TGTGCCTGGAGAGGGACAGGGTCAACAGATACGCAGTATTTT. The chain is built from TRBV30 and TRBJ2-3, with 9 bases aligning to TRBD1. Germline V gene lookup returns CDR1 GTSNPN and CDR2 SVGIG (reference sequence). After removal of 3 bases from V and 3 bases from J, the junction contained 4 bases not matched to a gene. The CDR3 consists of 14 residues. The variable domain in full, completed from reference TRBV30 and TRBJ2-3, reads SQTIHQWPATLVQPVGSPLSLECTVEGTSNPNLYWYRQAAGRGLQLLFYSVGIGQISSEVPQNLSASRPQDRQFILSSKKLLLSDSGFYLCAWRGTGSTDTQYFGPGTRLTVL.

This chain connects TRBV24-1 to TRBJ2-5; perhaps TRBD1 as D (5 bases). Germline CDR1 and CDR2: KGHDR and SFDVKD. V dropped 9 bases and J dropped 1 base, with 8 bases sitting between them. The CDR3 totals 12 residues. The CDR3 loop is CATADSQETQYF. The CDR3 nucleotides are TGTGCCACCGCAGACAGCCAAGAGACCCAGTACTTC.

The V gene is TRBV9, the J gene TRBJ1-1; the D is unclear. The CDR3 sequence is 14 residues long. Germline lookup yields CDR1 SGDLS and CDR2 YYNGEE. V was shortened by 3 bases and J by 4 bases, with 13 bases between the two germline ends. CDR3 sequence (DNA): TGTGCCAGCAGCGCTTTCACAAGGAGCACTGAAGCTTTCTTT. It specifies CASSAFTRSTEAFF.

The gene calls are TRBV7-8 and TRBJ1-3; D is ambiguous. V dropped 5 bases and J dropped 0 bases, with 8 bases sitting between them. Germline V lookup: CDR1 SGHVS, CDR2 FQNEAQ. The CDR3 is 14 amino acids. The CDR3 here is CASSTYTSGNTIYF. Written as DNA, the CDR3 is TGTGCCAGCAGCACGTACACCTCTGGAAACACCATATATTTT.

CDR3 DNA sequence: TGTGCCAGCAGTGAAGCGATAATACAGGGTACGGTAATCCAAGAGACCCAGTACTTC. This translates into CASSEAIIQGTVIQETQYF. V usage is TRBV2 and J usage is TRBJ2-5, with D tentatively TRBD1 (6 bases). The germline gives CDR1 SNHLY, CDR2 FYNNEI. V lost 0 bases and J 1 base, leaving 21 bases between the germline ends. This CDR3 spans 19 amino acids.

The genes are TRBV6-1 and TRBJ1-1; TRBD1 might be the D (5 bases). The length of the CDR3 is 14 residues. Trimming shortened V by 0 bases and J by 2 bases, and 7 bases separated the two germline ends. Germline-derived CDR1 and CDR2 are MNHNS and SASEGT. The CDR3 region is CASSEAGANTEAFF. DNA of the CDR3: TGTGCCAGCAGTGAAGCAGGGGCCAACACTGAAGCTTTCTTT.

V gene TRBV9 combines with J gene TRBJ2-1; 7 bases map to TRBD1. The CDR3 spans 14 residues. Germline V lookup: CDR1 SGDLS, CDR2 YYNGEE. V gave up 4 bases and J gave up 5 bases; unmatched junction bases: 6. CDR3 in DNA: TGTGCCAGCAGCTCCCGGGACAGTAACAATGAGCAGTTCTTC. Translated: CASSSRDSNNEQFF.

J is TRBJ2-5 and V is TRBV6-5; D unresolved. The germline V gene has CDR1 MNHEY and CDR2 SVGAGI. V was clipped by 0 bases and J by 6 bases, with 5 bases between them. The CDR3 totals 12 residues. CDR3 coding DNA: TGTGCCAGCAGTTACTCGAGCCAGACCCAGTACTTC. Encoded protein: CASSYSSQTQYF.

A single count supports this clone. V gene TRBV5-1 combines with J gene TRBJ1-4; no clear D gene. This CDR3 region has 14 residues. CDR1 and CDR2 (germline): SGHRS, YFSETQ. The V end was cut by 0 bases, the J end by 4 bases, with 7 bases between. This CDR3 is CASSLGALNEKLFF. In DNA, the CDR3 is TGCGCCAGCAGCTTGGGGGCCCTTAATGAAAAACTGTTTTTT.

This clone occurred once. This chain links TRBV9 with TRBJ2-7; a weak D match, TRBD1 (5 bases). Germline CDR1 SGDLS, CDR2 YYNGEE. CDR3 length: 12 residues. With 3 bases removed from V and 5 bases from J, the gap between germline ends came to 9 bases. The CDR3 nucleotides read TGTGCCAGCAGCGGGCAGGGTCACGAGCAGTACTTC. Protein: CASSGQGHEQYF.

CDR3 loop: CASSFRQEGEAFF. The CDR3 DNA reads as TGTGCCAGCAGTTTCAGGCAGGAGGGTGAAGCTTTCTTT. The gene calls are TRBV12-3 or TRBV12-4 and TRBJ1-1; no clear D gene. There are 13 residues in the CDR3. V shed 3 bases and J shed 7 bases, with 12 bases lying between them.

The chain recombines TRBV11-3 with TRBJ1-1; D is undetermined. The length of the CDR3 is 14 residues. The germline CDR1 and CDR2 sequences are SGHNT and YENEEA. Trimming shortened V by 3 bases and J by 0 bases, and 8 bases separated the two germline ends. The CDR3 coding sequence is TGTGCCAGCAGCTTCGTCACTGTGAACACTGAAGCTTTCTTT. Translated, it gives CASSFVTVNTEAFF.

This chain uses TRBV28 with TRBJ2-7, with D perhaps TRBD2 (6 bases). CDR1 MDHEN and CDR2 SYDVKM come from the germline V gene. The CDR3 totals 16 residues. Trimming stripped 5 bases from V and 2 bases from J, with 19 bases between. The CDR3 region is CASSPPGDLPPYEQYF. As DNA, the CDR3 is TGTGCCAGCAGTCCACCGGGGGACTTACCGCCCTACGAGCAGTACTTC.

J is TRBJ1-5 and V is TRBV10-3; D is ambiguous. V was cut by 3 bases and J by 7 bases, with 13 bases left in between. This CDR3 region has 14 residues. Germline CDR1 and CDR2: ENHRY and SYGVKD. As DNA, the CDR3 is TGTGCCATCAGTGACGGTCAAAACCTCCAGCCCCAGCATTTT. This translates into CAISDGQNLQPQHF.

The gene calls are TRBV27 and TRBJ2-2, with D perhaps TRBD1 (6 bases). V lost 5 bases, J lost 5 bases, and 12 bases lay in between. Germline loops: CDR1 MNHEY, CDR2 SMNVEV (reference sequence). CDR3 size: 14 residues. The CDR3 loop is CASSRYRDTGELFF. The CDR3 DNA reads TGTGCCAGCAGTCGCTACAGGGATACCGGGGAGCTGTTTTTT.

The rearrangement uses TRBV28 and TRBJ2-7, with 11 bases that match TRBD2. From germline, CDR1 is MDHEN and CDR2 SYDVKM. Losses at the gene ends were 1 base for V and 1 base for J; bases not matched to a gene: 3. CDR3 size: 16 residues. The CDR3 region has the DNA TGTGCCAGCAGTTTATCCGGGACTAGCGGTTCCTACGAGCAGTACTTC. Amino acid sequence: CASSLSGTSGSYEQYF.

The chain joins TRBV10-3 to TRBJ1-1; 10 nucleotides agree with TRBD1. The CDR3 contains 14 residues. CDR1 is ENHRY and CDR2 is SYGVKD in the germline V gene. After removal of 7 bases from V and 7 bases from J, the junction contained 9 bases not matched to a gene. The DNA for the CDR3 is TGTGCCATCACCGAAGGTGGGGACAGGGGTGAAGCTTTCTTT. It yields the protein CAITEGGDRGEAFF.

V gene TRBV3-1 (or the pseudogene TRBV3-2) combines with J gene TRBJ2-3, with TRBD2 identical over 9 bases. J lost 5 bases, V lost 6 bases, and 9 bases had no gene match. Looked up from germline, CDR1 is LGHDT and CDR2 is YNNKEL (reference sequence). The CDR3 has 15 residues. CDR3 protein: CASRRVAGVVDTQYF. The CDR3 DNA reads TGTGCCAGCAGACGGGTAGCGGGAGTAGTAGATACGCAGTATTTT.